The sequence of this TCR beta chain was determined in a study of CD8+ T cells in alopecia areata. Reverse transcribed after extraction, RNA yielded cDNA as the sequencing template. Assay used: immunoSEQ multiplex PCR; TCRdb lists only in-frame clones, some missing. The sample gives hundreds of thousands of clones, 50% to 60% of which show up once; around 0.46% is in the top ten. This CDR3 contains 14 residues. CDR1 SNHLY and CDR2 FYNNEI come from the germline V gene. The V and J ends lost 3 bases and 2 bases respectively, with 10 bases between them. Findings and limits, study-wide: Lesional scalp displayed greater clonality than normal scalp, most notably in alopecia totalis/universalis.

Researchers picked out CD4+ and CD8+ T cells from PBMCs by sorting. Turning to this clone: What it binds is unknown.

This receptor was obtained from a human donor with alopecia areata. The starting material was CD4+ T cells sorted from blood, obtained at week 0. The genes are TRBV2 and TRBJ2-5; D is perhaps TRBD1 (6 bases). This CDR3 reads CASSDHRDQETQYF. CDR3 in DNA: TGTGCCAGCAGTGACCACAGGGATCAAGAGACCCAGTACTTC.